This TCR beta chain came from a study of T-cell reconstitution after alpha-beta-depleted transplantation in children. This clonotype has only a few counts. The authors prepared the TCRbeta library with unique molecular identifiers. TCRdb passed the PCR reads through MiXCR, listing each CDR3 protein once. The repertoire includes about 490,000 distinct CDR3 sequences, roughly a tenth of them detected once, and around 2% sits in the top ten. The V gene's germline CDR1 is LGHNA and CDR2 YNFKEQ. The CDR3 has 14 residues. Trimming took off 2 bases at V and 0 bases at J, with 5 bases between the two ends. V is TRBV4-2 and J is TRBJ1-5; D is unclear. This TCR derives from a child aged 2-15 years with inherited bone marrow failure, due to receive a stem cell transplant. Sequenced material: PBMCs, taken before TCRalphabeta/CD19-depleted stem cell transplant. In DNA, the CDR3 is TGTGCCAGCAGCCAACGGGGTAGCAATCAGCCCCAGCATTTT. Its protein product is CASSQRGSNQPQHF.